This record concerns one TCR beta chain sequence. How the authors handled the data: Amplification with reference gene primers provided the estimates of nucleated cell counts. TCRdb's copy holds only in-frame clones and misses some; the assay was immunoSEQ multiplex PCR. V, J and clone size reflect that table, while D and trimming were determined from the DNA. The data show 97,000 or so clones, with 84% seen just once and 9.9% held by the top ten. The data originate from a study of blood T cell repertoires in COVID-19. For the study at large: Collection of acute and convalescent COVID-19 samples took place in the United States, Italy and Spain.

This CDR3 spans 13 amino acids. Trimming stripped 4 bases from V and 4 bases from J, with 8 bases between. The germline V gene encodes CDR1 SEHNR and CDR2 FQNEAQ (reference sequence). The sequence came from a man in his forties with active or convalescent COVID-19. The sequenced sample consisted of peripheral blood. V is TRBV7-9 and J is TRBJ1-5; no reliable D call. Here the CDR3 reads CASSSSGNQPQHF. In DNA, the CDR3 is TGTGCCAGCAGCTCGTCGGGGAATCAGCCCCAGCATTTT.